What follows are 29 T cell receptor beta chains derived from one specimen sequenced in a study of blood T cells in healthy people across ages. A second PCR of roughly 6 to 12 cycles used a sample-barcoded 5' primer and a J-beta primer mix. TCRdb processed the 5' RACE reads anew with MiXCR; each CDR3 protein has one entry. Of 1.5 million to 2 million distinct CDR3 sequences detected, about 28% appear once; the ten largest clones hold 7.7%. Sequencing used blood. The origin of the receptors is a woman aged 25-40 years in good health.

This chain links TRBV20-1 with TRBJ2-7; possibly TRBD1 for D (6 bases). Germline lookup yields CDR1 DFQATT and CDR2 SNEGSKA (reference sequence). With 5 bases removed from V and 3 bases from J, the gap between germline ends came to 11 bases. The CDR3 is 12 amino acids. CDR3 loop: CSAGPRGYEQYF. The CDR3 DNA is TGCAGTGCTGGCCCCAGGGGCTACGAGCAGTACTTC.

This chain joins TRBV9 and TRBJ2-2; 7 positions agree with TRBD1. J was trimmed by 1 base and V by 3 bases; bases with no gene match: 3. Germline CDR1 is SGDLS and CDR2 is YYNGEE. This CDR3 comprises 15 residues. The CDR3 region has the DNA TGTGCCAGCAGCGCGCGACAGGGGAACACCGGGGAGCTGTTTTTT. Protein: CASSARQGNTGELFF.

The V call is TRBV5-1, the J call TRBJ2-5, with D possibly TRBD1 on 5 matching bases. This CDR3 is built from 17 residues. The germline gives CDR1 SGHRS, CDR2 YFSETQ. The ends were cut back, 0 bases at V and 3 bases at J, with 18 bases in the middle. In nucleotides, the CDR3 is TGCGCCAGCAGCTTGGTGGATCAGGGCCCCGCCAAAGAGACCCAGTACTTC. Amino acid sequence: CASSLVDQGPAKETQYF.

The chain links TRBV20-1 to TRBJ2-5, with a possible D match to TRBD2 (5 bases). Trimming took off 3 bases at V and 2 bases at J, with 10 bases between the two ends. The CDR3 spans 13 residues. Germline values: CDR1 DFQATT, CDR2 SNEGSKA (reference sequence). The CDR3 DNA sequence: TGCAGTGCTAGTGCTAGCCGTCAAGAGACCCAGTACTTC. Amino acid sequence: CSASASRQETQYF.

This chain connects TRBV4-2 to TRBJ2-5; maybe TRBD2 (6 bases). V was clipped by 0 bases and J by 2 bases, with 13 bases between them. Per the germline V gene, CDR1 is LGHNA and CDR2 is YNFKEQ. The CDR3 loop spans 16 amino acids. The CDR3 nucleotides read TGTGCCAGCAGCCAAGAGGGTAGCGGAGTACAAGAGACCCAGTACTTC. It specifies CASSQEGSGVQETQYF.

Ten or more counts support this clonotype. The V and J genes are TRBV7-9 and TRBJ2-4, with 8 bases that match TRBD2. V lost 11 bases, J lost 6 bases, and 6 bases stayed unmatched. The CDR3 has 12 residues. Germline CDR1 is SEHNR and CDR2 is FQNEAQ (reference sequence). In nucleotides, the CDR3 is TGTGCCCCCGGGGGACTAGGAAACATTCAGTACTTC. Translating gives CAPGGLGNIQYF.

As to this clonotype: This may stem from a read error, because a much larger clone lies one nucleotide away. The gene calls are TRBV9 and TRBJ2-7; no clear D. Germline V lookup: CDR1 SGDLS, CDR2 YYNGEE. Trimming took off 0 bases at V and 7 bases at J, with 14 bases between the two ends. This CDR3 has 14 residues. In DNA form, the CDR3 reads TGTGCCAGCAGCGTAGTGGCGTCAGCCGTTGAGCAGTACTTC. The encoded protein is CASSVVASAVEQYF.

About this clonotype: A read error may produce the germline difference seen at one junction end. The rearrangement uses TRBV7-6 and TRBJ1-2; D perhaps matches TRBD1 (5 bases). The CDR3 sequence is 16 residues long. The germline V gene has CDR1 SGHVS and CDR2 FNYEAQ. The CDR3 DNA sequence: TGTGCCGGCAGCATTCTTCCGGGGCTAGACGCTATCGGCTACACCTTC. Its translation: CAGSILPGLDAIGYTF.

Notes on this clonotype: Being one base from a much bigger clone, this may be a read error. The chain combines TRBV20-1 with TRBJ1-2; the D is unclear. The CDR3 runs to 14 residues. Trimming shortened V by 3 bases and J by 0 bases, and 11 bases separated the two germline ends. Looked up from germline, CDR1 is DFQATT and CDR2 is SNEGSKA (reference sequence). CDR3 DNA: TGCAGTGCTAGCTCGATTTTAGCTAACTATGGCTACACCTTC. Its translation: CSASSILANYGYTF.

The CDR3 DNA is TGTGCCAGTAGTACTCCTAGCGGGGGGCAGAATGAGCAGTTCTTC. This codes for CASSTPSGGQNEQFF. The chain is built from TRBV19 and TRBJ2-1; 11 bases are a match to TRBD2. This CDR3 region has 15 residues. Looked up from germline, CDR1 is LNHDA and CDR2 is SQIVND (reference sequence). Losses at the gene ends were 4 bases for V and 7 bases for J; bases not matched to a gene: 6.

The rearrangement joins TRBV5-1 to TRBJ2-4, with 10 bases that match TRBD1. The end of the DNA aligns better with TRBJ2-7, so the J call may be wrong. The CDR3 extends over 15 amino acids. Germline lookup yields CDR1 SGHRS and CDR2 YFSETQ. The CDR3 reads CASSFDRGLGGEQYF. The CDR3 bases are TGCGCCAGCAGCTTCGACAGGGGGCTTGGTGGCGAGCAGTACTTC.

A remark on this clonotype: This could be a read error, since a much larger clone is one nucleotide away. The chain links TRBV20-1 to TRBJ2-7; TRBD2 matches 10 bases. TRBJ2-5 explains the end of the DNA better; the J call may be wrong. The CDR3 sequence is 15 residues long. CDR1 is DFQATT, CDR2 SNEGSKA, per germline (reference sequence). The CDR3 spells CSARAGLAEEETQYF. The CDR3 region has the DNA TGCAGTGCTAGAGCCGGACTAGCGGAGGAGGAGACCCAGTACTTC.

The table lists this clonotype with a few counts. The CDR3 region has the DNA TGTGCCAGCAGCCCCGGTGGGACAGGGGAATGCTATGGCTACACCTTC. It specifies CASSPGGTGECYGYTF. The V call is TRBV12-3 or TRBV12-4, the J call TRBJ1-2; 10 bases fit TRBD1. The ends lost 6 bases at V and 4 bases at J; junction bases unmatched: 11. The CDR3 has 16 amino acids.

The chain employs TRBV7-2 and TRBJ2-2; a possible D gene is TRBD1 (5 bases). The length of the CDR3 is 16 residues. Germline V lookup: CDR1 SGHTA, CDR2 FQGNSA. With 5 bases removed from V and 3 bases from J, the gap between germline ends came to 16 bases. The CDR3 nucleotides are TGTGCCAGCAGCCGCTCCTGGGGCGCGGACACCGGGGAGCTGTTTTTT. It encodes CASSRSWGADTGELFF.

This sequence joins TRBV27 and TRBJ1-2; 10 bases are a match to TRBD1. Looked up from germline, CDR1 is MNHEY and CDR2 is SMNVEV (reference sequence). CDR3 length: 15 amino acids. Trimming took 6 bases from V and 6 from J; bases not matched to a gene: 10. The CDR3 sequence: CASRLGTGVVDGYTF. The DNA of the CDR3 is TGTGCCAGCAGACTCGGGACAGGGGTAGTTGATGGCTACACCTTC.

In this sample, this clonotype turned up a few times. The chain combines TRBV25-1 with TRBJ2-5, with D perhaps being TRBD1 or TRBD2 (6 bases each). In germline, CDR1 is MGHDK, CDR2 SYGVNS. V lost 4 bases and J lost 11, with 20 bases in between. The CDR3 runs to 14 residues. CDR3 coding DNA: TGTGCCAGCAGTGCGGGGGCAATGGGGTCTAGGCAGTACTTC. This encodes CASSAGAMGSRQYF.

Remarks on this clonotype: The junction departs from the called germline gene at one end, perhaps through a read error. The chain recombines TRBV12-3 or TRBV12-4 with TRBJ2-3; 8 bases are a match to TRBD2. The CDR3 sequence is 14 residues long. The CDR3 DNA follows: TGTGCCAGCAGCCCGGGGGGGCTCACAGATGCGCAGTATTTT. This translates into CASSPGGLTDAQYF.

This clonotype has more than one count but fewer than ten. Sequence at one end of the junction differs from germline and may be a read error. The V call is TRBV2, the J call TRBJ2-7; 7 bases line up with TRBD1. Germline V CDR1 and CDR2: SNHLY, FYNNEI. The CDR3 is made up of 14 amino acids. CDR3 nucleotide sequence: TGTGCCAGCGGTGAGGACAGGAGCTCCTACGAGCAGTACTTC. Residues: CASGEDRSSYEQYF. Using reference TRBV2 and TRBJ2-7 for the parts outside the CDR3, the full variable domain is EPEVTQTPSHQVTQMGQEVILRCVPISNHLYFYWYRQILGQKVEFLVSFYNNEISEKSEIFDDQFSVERPDGSNFTLKIRSTKLEDSAMYFCASGEDRSSYEQYFGPGTRLTVT.

V gene TRBV30 combines with J gene TRBJ2-7; no firm D call. The CDR3 runs 10 residues. V lost 4 bases and J lost 5, with 6 bases in between. CDR1 and CDR2 from the germline V gene are GTSNPN and SVGIG (reference sequence). The CDR3 DNA sequence: TGTGCCTGGAAAATCCACGAGCAGTACTTC. The encoded protein is CAWKIHEQYF.

With regard to this clonotype: A much larger clonotype is one base distant, so this may be a read error. The genes are TRBV28 and TRBJ2-1; no definite D call. The ends were cut back, 5 bases at V and 10 bases at J, with 12 bases in the middle. The germline V gene encodes CDR1 MDHEN and CDR2 SYDVKM. CDR3 length: 12 amino acids. Here the CDR3 reads CASSPIRYEQFF. The CDR3 region has the DNA TGTGCCAGCAGTCCGATTCGGTACGAGCAGTTCTTC.

In this sample, this clonotype turned up a few times. The gene calls are TRBV7-8 and TRBJ2-7, with TRBD1 matching over 8 bases. This CDR3 has 15 amino acids. Germline-derived CDR1 and CDR2 are SGHVS and FQNEAQ. The ends lost 6 bases at V and 0 bases at J; junction bases unmatched: 7. This CDR3 is CASRTAGGYSYEQYF. For the CDR3, the DNA is TGTGCCAGCAGAACAGCAGGGGGCTACTCCTACGAGCAGTACTTC.

This clonotype has at least ten counts. The CDR3 DNA sequence: TGTGCCAGCAGTGACCTCCCCGGTGATACGCAGTATTTT. Translation: CASSDLPGDTQYF. This rearrangement joins TRBV6-4 to TRBJ2-3, with D uncertain. The CDR3 is 13 amino acids. The germline gives CDR1 MRHNA, CDR2 SNTAGT. V was clipped by 2 bases and J by 6 bases, with 9 bases between them.

The CDR3, as DNA: TGTGCCAGCAGCGTAAAGCTTCGGAGCGAAGCTTTCTTT. Protein sequence: CASSVKLRSEAFF. This chain connects TRBV9 to TRBJ1-1; no reliable D call. The CDR3 covers 13 residues. In germline, CDR1 is SGDLS, CDR2 YYNGEE. V was trimmed by 1 base and J by 8 bases, leaving 12 bases between them.

Ten or more counts support this clonotype. The chain carries TRBV10-2 and TRBJ2-7; D call uncertain. V lost 4 bases and J lost 6, with 13 bases in between. Germline CDR1 is WSHSY and CDR2 is SAAADI. This CDR3 contains 13 residues. CDR3 residues: CASSGPDRVEQYF. CDR3 nucleotide sequence: TGCGCCAGCAGTGGGCCCGACCGGGTCGAGCAGTACTTC.

The chain couples TRBV28 to TRBJ1-5; D perhaps matches TRBD1 (6 bases). Germline V CDR1 and CDR2: MDHEN, SYDVKM. CDR3 size: 14 residues. V lost 3 bases, J lost 6 bases, and 12 bases lay in between. The DNA for the CDR3 is TGTGCCAGCAGTTTCAGCGGAGGGGGTCAGCCCCAGCATTTT. Protein product: CASSFSGGGQPQHF.

This clonotype came up a few times. The chain couples TRBV10-3 to TRBJ1-5; the D gene is possibly TRBD1 (6 bases). The CDR3 sequence is 14 residues long. Germline V CDR1 and CDR2: ENHRY, SYGVKD. The V and J ends lost 3 bases and 7 bases respectively, with 13 bases between them. CDR3 bases: TGTGCCATCAGTGAAGTACGGGGGGCGCAGCCCCAGCATTTT. This sequence encodes CAISEVRGAQPQHF.

The V gene is TRBV2, the J gene TRBJ2-7; the D gene could be TRBD1 or TRBD2 (5 bases each). The V end lost 6 bases, the J end lost 4 bases, and 16 bases lay between the germline ends. Germline values: CDR1 SNHLY, CDR2 FYNNEI. This CDR3 has 14 amino acids. CDR3 DNA: TGTGCCAGCAGGGAGGACATTGTGGTGTACGAGCAGTACTTC. It specifies CASREDIVVYEQYF.

The chain links TRBV7-3 to TRBJ2-1; the match to TRBD2 covers 10 bases. V lost 0 bases to trimming and J lost 1 base; unmatched junction nucleotides: 3. The CDR3 has 17 amino acids. Germline lookup yields CDR1 SGHTA and CDR2 FQGTGA. CDR3 amino acids: CASSLTTTSGSYNEQFF. CDR3 nucleotide sequence: TGTGCCAGCAGCTTAACGACGACTAGCGGGTCCTACAATGAGCAGTTCTTC.

This clonotype was observed many times. The chain carries TRBV6-2 or TRBV6-3 and TRBJ2-7; D might be TRBD2 (5 bases). V lost 2 bases to trimming and J lost 4 bases, with 15 bases between them. CDR3 length: 15 residues. CDR1 is MNHEY and CDR2 is SVGEGT in the germline V gene. In DNA, the CDR3 is TGTGCCAGCAGTTACGGAATAGCGACATCATACGAGCAGTACTTC. It translates to CASSYGIATSYEQYF.